These 27 T cell receptor beta chains came from one sample sequenced in a study of CD8+CD57+ T cells in acquired aplastic anemia. Profiling that covered TCR beta VDJ and CDR3 relied on genomic DNA as its template. From the reads, TCRdb called clonotypes with MiXCR, one entry per CDR3 protein. The sample carries around 250,000 distinct CDR3 sequences, roughly half recorded once. The specimen sequenced was sorted CD4+, CD8+, or CD8+CD57+ T cells (not recorded which) from PBMCs. These receptor sequences come from a human donor with severe aplastic anemia or a healthy control (not recorded which).

This clonotype was recorded many times. V and J are TRBV2 and TRBJ2-4; TRBD2 matches at 9 bases. CDR1 is SNHLY and CDR2 is FYNNEI in the germline V gene. The junction had 7 bases not matched to a gene; V was cut back by 8 bases and J by 8 bases. The CDR3 has 13 residues. CDR3 nucleotide sequence: TGTGCCAGCTGGCTAGCGGGGACGCACATTCAGTACTTC. It specifies CASWLAGTHIQYF.

The sample holds many counts of this clonotype. V gene TRBV6-5 combines with J gene TRBJ2-3; D is unclear. Trimming removed 0 bases from V and 2 bases from J, with 6 bases in between. This CDR3 has 14 amino acids. The germline CDR1 and CDR2 sequences are MNHEY and SVGAGI. The CDR3 sequence: CASSYSVATDTQYF. The CDR3 DNA is TGTGCCAGCAGTTACTCGGTGGCCACAGATACGCAGTATTTT.

The rearrangement joins TRBV7-9 to TRBJ2-2; no definite D call. Trimming stripped 6 bases from V and 0 bases from J, with 8 bases between. The CDR3 is made up of 14 amino acids. CDR1 and CDR2 (germline): SEHNR, FQNEAQ (reference sequence). CDR3 sequence reads: CASRGSANTGELFF. CDR3 DNA sequence: TGTGCCAGCAGAGGGTCCGCGAACACCGGGGAGCTGTTTTTT.

The V call is TRBV7-9, the J call TRBJ2-3; D is unresolved. Germline V lookup: CDR1 SEHNR, CDR2 FQNEAQ (reference sequence). CDR3 length: 15 amino acids. V shed 3 bases and J shed 2 bases, with 12 bases lying between them. Here the CDR3 DNA reads TGTGCCAGCAGCTTCTGGTGGTTCCCCACAGATACGCAGTATTTT. Translating gives CASSFWWFPTDTQYF. The full variable domain, completed using reference TRBV7-9 and TRBJ2-3, is DTGVSQNPRHKITKRGQNVTFRCDPISEHNRLYWYRQTLGQGPEFLTYFQNEAQLEKSRLLSDRFSAERPKGSFSTLEIQRTEQGDSAMYLCASSFWWFPTDTQYFGPGTRLTVL.

Only a few counts were recorded for this clonotype. The V gene is TRBV5-1, the J gene TRBJ2-1; TRBD2 aligns across 9 bases. The germline gives CDR1 SGHRS, CDR2 YFSETQ. The J segment lost 4 bases and the V segment lost 0 bases, leaving 2 bases of the junction unmatched. There are 15 residues in the CDR3. The CDR3, as DNA: TGCGCCAGCAGCTTGGTAACTAGCGGGTACAATGAGCAGTTCTTC. Translation: CASSLVTSGYNEQFF.

There are a few counts of this clonotype. The chain recombines TRBV7-2 with TRBJ2-7; 8 nucleotides line up with TRBD2. J was trimmed by 6 bases and V by 1 base; bases with no gene match: 5. CDR1 and CDR2 from the germline V gene are SGHTA and FQGNSA. The CDR3 loop spans 14 amino acids. For the CDR3, the DNA is TGTGCCAGCAGCTTAGACGGGAGGGACGTCGAGCAGTACTTC. This gives the protein CASSLDGRDVEQYF.

The rearrangement uses TRBV2 and TRBJ2-7; 7 bases are a match to TRBD2. This CDR3 has 15 amino acids. With 6 bases clipped from V and 2 bases from J, the junction kept 10 bases outside the gene matches. CDR1 is SNHLY, CDR2 FYNNEI, per germline. As DNA, the CDR3 is TGTGCCAGCAGATTAAGCGGGATCGACACCTACGAGCAGTACTTC. Encoded protein: CASRLSGIDTYEQYF.

V and J are TRBV10-3 and TRBJ1-6; 8 nucleotides line up with TRBD1. This CDR3 is 18 amino acids long. The V gene end was trimmed by 4 bases and the J gene end by 0 bases; junction bases not matched to a gene: 8. Germline CDR1 is ENHRY and CDR2 is SYGVKD. The CDR3 sequence is CAISVRTGLSSYNSPLHF. The CDR3 DNA reads TGTGCCATCAGTGTGAGGACAGGGCTGAGCTCCTATAATTCACCCCTCCACTTT.

V usage is TRBV20-1 and J usage is TRBJ2-7, with D unclear. Trimming pared 2 bases from V and 4 bases from J, leaving 9 bases between. CDR1 is DFQATT and CDR2 is SNEGSKA in the germline V gene (reference sequence). The CDR3 totals 12 residues. The CDR3 region is CSARLAGYEQYF. The CDR3 nucleotides read TGCAGTGCTAGACTGGCAGGTTACGAGCAGTACTTC.

The chain is built from TRBV14 and TRBJ2-1; a weak D match, TRBD2 (6 bases). This CDR3 comprises 14 residues. Trimming left V 6 bases short and J 0 bases short, with 9 bases between. Germline CDR1 and CDR2: SGHDN and FVKESK. The CDR3 nucleotides read TGTGCCAGCAGTACTAGCAGCTCCTACAATGAGCAGTTCTTC. This gives the protein CASSTSSSYNEQFF. The complete variable domain, with remaining parts taken from reference TRBV14 and TRBJ2-1, reads EAGVTQFPSHSVIEKGQTVTLRCDPISGHDNLYWYRRVMGKEIKFLLHFVKESKQDESGMPNNRFLAERTGGTYSTLKVQPAELEDSGVYFCASSTSSSYNEQFFGPGTRLTVL.

The V and J genes are TRBV7-2 and TRBJ2-5, with 12 nucleotides matching TRBD2. The CDR3 runs to 13 residues. Germline assignment: CDR1 SGHTA and CDR2 FQGNSA. V dropped 5 bases and J dropped 9; count of bases not matched to a gene: 4. Written as DNA, the CDR3 is TGTGCCAGCAGCCGACTAGCGGGGGACCCCCAGTACTTC. Its protein product is CASSRLAGDPQYF.

This chain uses TRBV19 with TRBJ1-4; TRBD1 aligns across 10 bases. The CDR3 covers 14 residues. Germline V CDR1 and CDR2: LNHDA, SQIVND (reference sequence). V shed 8 bases and J 7 bases; nucleotides not matched to a gene: 7. The chain's CDR3 is CASASDRGGEKLFF. The CDR3 nucleotides read TGTGCCAGTGCTTCGGACAGGGGGGGTGAAAAACTGTTTTTT.

As for this clonotype: Compared with germline, one end of the junction differs, possibly owing to a read error. The rearrangement uses TRBV15 and TRBJ1-4, with TRBD1 as a possible D gene (5 bases). The CDR3 covers 16 residues. The germline gives CDR1 LNHNV, CDR2 YYDKDF (reference sequence). The CDR3 loop is CATSRVGGGGGEKLSF. The CDR3, as DNA: TGTGCCACCAGCAGAGTAGGCGGGGGAGGCGGTGAAAAACTGTCTTTT.

In the case of this clonotype: This may be a read error, as it is one base from a much larger clone. The V call is TRBV9, the J call TRBJ1-4; 11 bases fit TRBD1. The CDR3 contains 15 residues. Germline loops: CDR1 SGDLS, CDR2 YYNGEE. Here the CDR3 DNA reads TGTGCCAGCAGCTTCGAGGGACAGGGGGGAGAAAGACTGTTTTTT. It encodes CASSFEGQGGERLFF. The variable domain in full, completed from reference TRBV9 and TRBJ1-4, reads DSGVTQTPKHLITATGQRVTLRCSPRSGDLSVYWYQQSLDQGLQFLIQYYNGEERAKGNILERFSAQQFPDLHSELNLSSLELGDSALYFCASSFEGQGGERLFFGSGTQLSVL.

CDR3 sequence (DNA): TGTGCCAGCAGCTTACGGTGGCTAGCGGGGGGAGATACGCAGTATTTT. Residues: CASSLRWLAGGDTQYF. The V and J genes are TRBV7-8 and TRBJ2-3, with 11 bases fitting TRBD2. Per the germline V gene, CDR1 is SGHVS and CDR2 is FQNEAQ. J was trimmed by 5 bases and V by 2 bases; bases with no gene match: 6. The CDR3 extends over 16 amino acids.

Details on this clonotype: A junction boundary mismatches the germline segment, possibly from a read error. The chain employs TRBV10-3 and TRBJ2-5; 7 bases align to TRBD1. Germline loops: CDR1 ENHRY, CDR2 SYGVKD. This CDR3 is 13 amino acids long. DNA for the CDR3: TGTGTCATTGGGACAGAGAAGCAAGGGACCCAGTACTTC. This translates into CVIGTEKQGTQYF.

This clonotype was seen ten or more times. The chain couples TRBV7-2 to TRBJ2-7; 9 nucleotides line up with TRBD2. Per germline, CDR1 SGHTA and CDR2 FQGNSA. V lost 3 bases and J lost 5; bases outside the gene matches: 11. CDR3 length: 16 residues. The CDR3 nucleotides are TGTGCCAGCAGCTTGAGCGGGGGGACGTCCAAGCACGAGCAGTACTTC. Translating it yields CASSLSGGTSKHEQYF.

The chain uses TRBV3-1 and TRBJ2-5; D remains unclear. This CDR3 spans 17 amino acids. Trimming removed 5 bases at V and 0 bases at J, with 19 bases between. Germline V lookup: CDR1 LGHDT, CDR2 YNNKEL (reference sequence). In DNA form, the CDR3 reads TGTGCCAGCAGCTCCCCTTCCGGCTTTACGTACCAAGAGACCCAGTACTTC. Translated: CASSSPSGFTYQETQYF.

CDR3 protein: CSATDRLAGGTTDTQYF. The CDR3 nucleotides are TGCAGTGCTACCGACAGACTAGCGGGGGGAACCACAGATACGCAGTATTTT. The chain employs TRBV20-1 and TRBJ2-3, with 13 positions matching TRBD2. Germline assignment: CDR1 DFQATT and CDR2 SNEGSKA (reference sequence). The CDR3 sequence is 17 residues long. The V and J ends lost 4 bases and 2 bases, in that order; junction bases with no gene match: 9.

DNA for the CDR3: TGTGCCAGCAGCTTGGTTGGTGCAGGGGGAGAAGAAAAACTGTTTTTT. This encodes CASSLVGAGGEEKLFF. The chain has TRBV7-6 and TRBJ1-4; 7 nucleotides line up with TRBD1. The CDR3 has 16 residues. The trim removed 3 bases at V and 8 bases at J, leaving 12 bases unmatched. CDR1 SGHVS and CDR2 FNYEAQ come from the germline V gene.

The chain combines TRBV5-1 with TRBJ2-7; D gene unclear. This CDR3 has 13 amino acids. Trimming pared 0 bases from V and 5 bases from J, leaving 9 bases between. The germline V gene encodes CDR1 SGHRS and CDR2 YFSETQ. The CDR3 protein is CASSLERGDEQYF. Written as DNA, the CDR3 is TGCGCCAGCAGCTTGGAGCGAGGCGACGAGCAGTACTTC.

Many counts were recorded for this clonotype. The CDR3, as DNA: TGTGCCTGGAGTGGGTTCGATGAGCAGTTCTTC. It encodes CAWSGFDEQFF. The chain has TRBV30 and TRBJ2-1; D gene ambiguous. Germline CDR1 and CDR2: GTSNPN and SVGIG (reference sequence). Trimming left V 1 base short and J 8 bases short, with 6 bases between. The CDR3 runs to 11 residues.

The V and J genes are TRBV10-3 and TRBJ2-1, with D possibly matching TRBD2 (7 bases). Trimming pared 3 bases from V and 7 bases from J, leaving 16 bases between. The CDR3 is 15 residues long. CDR1 and CDR2 (germline): ENHRY, SYGVKD. The CDR3, as DNA: TGTGCCATCAGTGATGGGGGGGACAAAAAGAATGAGCAGTTCTTC. Translating gives CAISDGGDKKNEQFF.

This clonotype was recorded at least ten times. The rearrangement links TRBV19 to TRBJ1-4; the D is unclear. Germline-derived CDR1 and CDR2 are LNHDA and SQIVND (reference sequence). Trimming cost V 5 bases and J 8 bases, with 15 bases left between them. This CDR3 is 14 amino acids long. The CDR3 sequence is CASSAAPLGEKLFF. CDR3 coding DNA: TGTGCCAGTAGTGCTGCCCCTCTGGGAGAAAAACTGTTTTTT. Complete variable domain (other parts from reference TRBV19 and TRBJ1-4): DGGITQSPKYLFRKEGQNVTLSCEQNLNHDAMYWYRQDPGQGLRLIYYSQIVNDFQKGDIAEGYSVSREKKESFPLTVTSAQKNPTAFYLCASSAAPLGEKLFFGSGTQLSVL.

V is TRBV15 and J is TRBJ2-7; 7 positions agree with TRBD2. V lost 3 bases and J lost 5; bases outside the gene matches: 7. Germline assignment: CDR1 LNHNV and CDR2 YYDKDF (reference sequence). This CDR3 region has 14 residues. The CDR3 DNA follows: TGTGCCACCAGCAGGGGGGGGGGAAAAAACGAGCAGTACTTC. It encodes CATSRGGGKNEQYF.

In its sample, this clonotype was seen a few times. V gene TRBV11-2 combines with J gene TRBJ1-1, with D possibly matching TRBD1 (6 bases). Germline V CDR1 and CDR2: SGHAT, FQNNGV. Between the trimmed V and J ends, which lost 5 bases and 3 bases, there was a span of 16 bases. CDR3 length: 15 residues. CDR3 coding DNA: TGTGCCAGCAGCAAGGGGGTAGGGGGATACACTGAAGCTTTCTTT. Its translation is CASSKGVGGYTEAFF.

The J gene is TRBJ2-7, the V gene TRBV20-1; 11 bases agree with TRBD1. Trimming at V came to 0 bases and at J to 3 bases, leaving 4 bases not matched to a gene. The CDR3 is made up of 15 amino acids. Germline CDR1 DFQATT, CDR2 SNEGSKA (reference sequence). The CDR3 DNA follows: TGCAGTGCTAGAGATCTCGGGACAGGGGGCTACGAGCAGTACTTC. Translating it yields CSARDLGTGGYEQYF.